Following are 2 T cell receptor beta chains from one sample sequenced in a study of CD8+CD57+ T cells in acquired aplastic anemia. Using genomic DNA as the template, TCR beta VDJ and CDR3 profiling was carried out. TCRdb used MiXCR to reprocess the reads, holding one entry per CDR3 protein. This sample carries hundreds of thousands of distinct CDR3 sequences, under 40% of them seen once, and the ten largest clones take 0.82%. All patients picked for sequencing had shown, by flow cytometry, an expansion of CD8+CD57+ cells. What was sequenced was sorted CD4+, CD8+, or CD8+CD57+ T cells (not recorded which) from PBMCs. Receptors were obtained from a human donor with aplastic anemia.

The rearrangement links TRBV29-1 to TRBJ1-2; 7 nucleotides agree with TRBD1. Germline lookup yields CDR1 SQVTM and CDR2 ANQGSEA. V lost 7 bases to trimming and J lost 2 bases; unmatched junction nucleotides: 10. The CDR3 is 14 amino acids. For the CDR3, the DNA is TGCAGCGCTGTGGGAGCAGGGGGGAACTATGGCTACACCTTC. It codes for CSAVGAGGNYGYTF.

This clonotype has ten or more counts. The chain carries TRBV7-2 and TRBJ1-5, with D unclear. This CDR3 has 13 residues. The V end was cut by 4 bases, the J end by 5 bases, with 9 bases between. Germline CDR1 SGHTA, CDR2 FQGNSA. This chain's CDR3 is CASSWKADQPQHF. In DNA, the CDR3 is TGTGCCAGCAGCTGGAAGGCGGATCAGCCCCAGCATTTT.